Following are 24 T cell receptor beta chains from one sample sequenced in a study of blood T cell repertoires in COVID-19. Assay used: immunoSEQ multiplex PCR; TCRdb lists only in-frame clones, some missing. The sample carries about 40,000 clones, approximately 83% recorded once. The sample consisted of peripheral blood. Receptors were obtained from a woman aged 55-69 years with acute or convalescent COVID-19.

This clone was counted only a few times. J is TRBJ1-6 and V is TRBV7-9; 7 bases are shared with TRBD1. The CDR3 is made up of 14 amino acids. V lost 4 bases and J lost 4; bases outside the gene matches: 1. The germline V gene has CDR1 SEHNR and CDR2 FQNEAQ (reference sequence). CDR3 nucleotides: TGTGCCAGCAGCTCGGGACAGTATAATTCACCCCTCCACTTT. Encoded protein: CASSSGQYNSPLHF.

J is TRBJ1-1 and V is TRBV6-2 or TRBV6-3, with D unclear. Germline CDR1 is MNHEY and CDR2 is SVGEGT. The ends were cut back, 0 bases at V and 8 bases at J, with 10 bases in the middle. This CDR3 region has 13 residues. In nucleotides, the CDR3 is TGTGCCAGCAGTTACTCCCGCCCTCTAGAAGCTTTCTTT. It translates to CASSYSRPLEAFF.

CDR3 nucleotide sequence: TGCGCCAGCGCCGCCGGGACAGTTAACACTGAAGCTTTCTTT. Amino acids: CASAAGTVNTEAFF. The V gene is TRBV5-1, the J gene TRBJ1-1; 7 bases fit TRBD1. After removal of 7 bases from V and 2 bases from J, the junction contained 8 bases not matched to a gene. Germline CDR1 is SGHRS and CDR2 is YFSETQ. This CDR3 region has 14 residues.

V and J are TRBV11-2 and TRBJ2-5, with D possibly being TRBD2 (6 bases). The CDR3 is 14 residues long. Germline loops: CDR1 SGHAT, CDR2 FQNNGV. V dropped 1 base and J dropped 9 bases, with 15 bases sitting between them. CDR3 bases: TGTGCCAGCAGCTTAGTGGAGCGGTGGGGGGCCCAGTACTTC. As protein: CASSLVERWGAQYF.

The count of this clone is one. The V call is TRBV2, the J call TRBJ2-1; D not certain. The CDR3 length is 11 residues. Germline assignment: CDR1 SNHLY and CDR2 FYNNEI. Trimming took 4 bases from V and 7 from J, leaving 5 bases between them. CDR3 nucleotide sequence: TGTGCCAGCAGTGTCATGAATGAGCAGTTCTTC. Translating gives CASSVMNEQFF. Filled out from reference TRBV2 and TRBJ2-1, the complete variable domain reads EPEVTQTPSHQVTQMGQEVILRCVPISNHLYFYWYRQILGQKVEFLVSFYNNEISEKSEIFDDQFSVERPDGSNFTLKIRSTKLEDSAMYFCASSVMNEQFFGPGTRLTVL.

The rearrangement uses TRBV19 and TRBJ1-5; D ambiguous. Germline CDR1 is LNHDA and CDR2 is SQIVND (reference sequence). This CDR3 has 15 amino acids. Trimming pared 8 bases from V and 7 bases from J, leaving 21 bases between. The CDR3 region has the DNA TGTGCCAGTGACTCCGGGATTGGAGCTGGGCAGCCCCAGCATTTT. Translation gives CASDSGIGAGQPQHF.

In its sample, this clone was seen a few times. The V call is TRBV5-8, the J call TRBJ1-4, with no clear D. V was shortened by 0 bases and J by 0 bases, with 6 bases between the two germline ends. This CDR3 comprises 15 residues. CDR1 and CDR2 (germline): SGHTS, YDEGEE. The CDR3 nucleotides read TGTGCCAGCAGCTTGGTGTCCGCAACTAATGAAAAACTGTTTTTT. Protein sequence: CASSLVSATNEKLFF.

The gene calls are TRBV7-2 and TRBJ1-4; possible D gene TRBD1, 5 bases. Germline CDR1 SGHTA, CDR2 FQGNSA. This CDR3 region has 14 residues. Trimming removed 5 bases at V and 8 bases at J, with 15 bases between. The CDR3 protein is CASSLGTRGEKLFF. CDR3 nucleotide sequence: TGTGCCAGCAGCCTAGGGACCCGGGGGGAAAAACTGTTTTTT.

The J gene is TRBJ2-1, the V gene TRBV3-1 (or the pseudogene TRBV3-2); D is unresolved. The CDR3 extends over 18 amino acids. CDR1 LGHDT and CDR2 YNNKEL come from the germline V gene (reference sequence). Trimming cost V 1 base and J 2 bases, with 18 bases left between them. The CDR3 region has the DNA TGTGCCAGCAGCCAAGGAGCAGGTTGGAACACAGCCTACAATGAGCAGTTCTTC. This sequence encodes CASSQGAGWNTAYNEQFF.

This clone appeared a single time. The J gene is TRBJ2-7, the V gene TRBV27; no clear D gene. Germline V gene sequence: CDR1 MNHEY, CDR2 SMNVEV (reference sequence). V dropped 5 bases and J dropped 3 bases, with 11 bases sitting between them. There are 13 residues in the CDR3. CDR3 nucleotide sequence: TGTGCCAGCAGTGGAACGCTAGACTACGAGCAGTACTTC. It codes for CASSGTLDYEQYF.

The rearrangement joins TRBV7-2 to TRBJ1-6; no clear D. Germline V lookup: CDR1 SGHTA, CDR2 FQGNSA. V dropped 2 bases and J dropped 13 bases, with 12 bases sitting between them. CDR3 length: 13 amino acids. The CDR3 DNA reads TGTGCCAGCAGCTTAACGGGAGATGAGCCCCTCCACTTT. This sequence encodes CASSLTGDEPLHF.

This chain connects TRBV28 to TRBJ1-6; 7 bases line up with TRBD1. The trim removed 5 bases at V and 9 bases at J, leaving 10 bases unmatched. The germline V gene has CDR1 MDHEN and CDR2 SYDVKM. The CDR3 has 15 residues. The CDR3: CASSKTGHIASPLHF. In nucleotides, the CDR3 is TGTGCCAGCAGTAAGACAGGGCATATCGCTTCACCCCTCCACTTT.

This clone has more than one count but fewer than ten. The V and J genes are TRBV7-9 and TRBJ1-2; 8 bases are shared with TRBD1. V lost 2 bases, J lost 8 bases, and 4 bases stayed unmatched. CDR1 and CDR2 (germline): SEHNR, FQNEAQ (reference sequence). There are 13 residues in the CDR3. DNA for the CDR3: TGTGCCAGCAGCTTACCCAGGGGGCACGGCTACACCTTC. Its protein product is CASSLPRGHGYTF.

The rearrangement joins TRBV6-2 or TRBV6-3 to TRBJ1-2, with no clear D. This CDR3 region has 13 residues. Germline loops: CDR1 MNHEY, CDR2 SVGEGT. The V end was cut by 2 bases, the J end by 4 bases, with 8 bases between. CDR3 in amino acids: CASSYERSYGYTF. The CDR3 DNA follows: TGTGCCAGCAGTTACGAAAGGAGCTATGGCTACACCTTC.

The DNA of the CDR3 is TGTGCCAGCAGTTTATCTTACAGGGGGTTCGACCAGTACTTC. It is translated as CASSLSYRGFDQYF. The V and J genes are TRBV27 and TRBJ2-5; 8 positions match TRBD1. The V and J ends lost 0 bases and 10 bases, in that order; junction bases with no gene match: 7. Germline loops: CDR1 MNHEY, CDR2 SMNVEV (reference sequence). The CDR3 length is 14 residues.

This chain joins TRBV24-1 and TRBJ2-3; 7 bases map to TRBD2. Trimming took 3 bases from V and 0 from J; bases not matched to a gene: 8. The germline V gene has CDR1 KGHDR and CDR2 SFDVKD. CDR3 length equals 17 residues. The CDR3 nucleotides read TGTGCCACCAGTGATGGCTTCTCTAGCGGAAGCACAGATACGCAGTATTTT. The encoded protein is CATSDGFSSGSTDTQYF.

The DNA for the CDR3 is TGTGCCAGCTCACCCAGGTCTAGCGGGGGCAATGAGCAGTTCTTC. Protein product: CASSPRSSGGNEQFF. The gene calls are TRBV18 and TRBJ2-1; 10 positions agree with TRBD2. The germline CDR1 and CDR2 sequences are KGHSH and LQKENI. The ends lost 3 bases at V and 6 bases at J; junction bases unmatched: 5. The CDR3 runs to 15 residues.

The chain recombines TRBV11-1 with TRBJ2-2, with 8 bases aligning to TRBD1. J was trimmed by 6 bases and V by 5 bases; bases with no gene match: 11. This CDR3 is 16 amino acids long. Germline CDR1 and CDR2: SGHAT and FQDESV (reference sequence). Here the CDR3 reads CASSPTGAGDAGELFF. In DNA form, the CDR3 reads TGTGCCAGCAGCCCGACAGGGGCAGGGGATGCCGGGGAGCTGTTTTTT.

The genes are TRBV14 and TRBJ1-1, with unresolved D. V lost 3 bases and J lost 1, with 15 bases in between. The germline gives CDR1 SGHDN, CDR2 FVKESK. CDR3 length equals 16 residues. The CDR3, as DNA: TGTGCCAGCAGCCAGTACTCGAGGGCCCGGAACACTGAAGCTTTCTTT. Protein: CASSQYSRARNTEAFF.

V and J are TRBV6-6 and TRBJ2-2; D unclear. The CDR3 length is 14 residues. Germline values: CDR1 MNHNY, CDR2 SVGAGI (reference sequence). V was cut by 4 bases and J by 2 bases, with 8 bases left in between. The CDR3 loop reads CASSSGRNTGELFF. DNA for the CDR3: TGTGCCAGCAGTTCTGGCAGAAACACCGGGGAGCTGTTTTTT.

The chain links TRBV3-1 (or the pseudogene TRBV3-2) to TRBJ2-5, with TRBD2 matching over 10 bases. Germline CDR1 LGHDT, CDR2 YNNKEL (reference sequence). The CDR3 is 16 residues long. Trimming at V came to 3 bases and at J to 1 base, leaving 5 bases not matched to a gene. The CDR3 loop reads CASSQRAGGPQETQYF. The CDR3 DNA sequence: TGTGCCAGCAGCCAGAGAGCGGGGGGGCCCCAAGAGACCCAGTACTTC.

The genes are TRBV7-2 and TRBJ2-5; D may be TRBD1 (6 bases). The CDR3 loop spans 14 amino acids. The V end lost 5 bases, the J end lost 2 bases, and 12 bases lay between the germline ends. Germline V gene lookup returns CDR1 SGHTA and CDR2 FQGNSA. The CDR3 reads CASSPQGLQETQYF. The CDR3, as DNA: TGTGCCAGCAGCCCGCAGGGGTTACAAGAGACCCAGTACTTC.

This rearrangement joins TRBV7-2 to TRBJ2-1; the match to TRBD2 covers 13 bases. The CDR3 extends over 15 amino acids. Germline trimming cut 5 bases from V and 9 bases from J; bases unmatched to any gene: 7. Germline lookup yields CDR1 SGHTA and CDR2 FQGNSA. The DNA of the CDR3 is TGTGCCAGCAGCCCTCCGGGACTAGCGGGAACTGAGCAGTTCTTC. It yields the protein CASSPPGLAGTEQFF.

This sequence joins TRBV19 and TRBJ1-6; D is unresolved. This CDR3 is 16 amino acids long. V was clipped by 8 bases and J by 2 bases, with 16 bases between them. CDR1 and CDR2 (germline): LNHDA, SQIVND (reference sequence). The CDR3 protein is CASRPYSRPYNSPLHF. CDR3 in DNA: TGTGCCAGTCGCCCTTACAGTCGACCCTATAATTCACCCCTCCACTTT.